This TCR beta chain was sequenced in a study of blood T cell repertoires in COVID-19. Whole-study context: Whether acute or convalescent, the COVID-19 samples came from the United States, Italy and Spain.

Methods used by the authors: Estimation of nucleated cell counts was performed using reference gene primer amplification. Method: immunoSEQ multiplex PCR; TCRdb's copy keeps in-frame clones and lacks some. D and trimming were read from the DNA, whereas the V and J calls and clone size are those reported in that table. The profile covers about 270,000 clones, with approximately 86% appearing a single time and just under 9% taken by the ten largest. This clone was recorded once. This receptor was obtained from a man in his forties with active or convalescent COVID-19. The sample comprised peripheral blood.

DNA of the CDR3: TGTGCCAGCAGCGTGGACAGGGTAGGCACCCTCCACTTT. It is translated as CASSVDRVGTLHF. The chain employs TRBV7-9 and TRBJ1-6; the match to TRBD1 covers 8 bases. Trimming cost V 5 bases and J 14 bases; bases outside gene matches: 8. Germline V lookup: CDR1 SEHNR, CDR2 FQNEAQ (reference sequence). This CDR3 contains 13 residues.